Listed below are T cell receptor beta chains from one sample, sequenced in a study of cytomegalovirus exposure and HLA in healthy donors. This table comes from immunoSEQ multiplex PCR, and its TCRdb copy is limited to in-frame clones, with some not included. The table has more than 80,000 clones, less than 90% seen once. The sequenced material came from PBMCs. These receptors came from a woman aged 18-29 years in good health and CMV-seropositive. Both conserved end residues are part of each CDR3. The D gene is left open where the match is weak. Size is omitted from some rows. Given values are once, few, many or a class for expanded clones.

TRBD1	TRBV5-4	-	TRBJ2-5	CASSSGTGEETQYF	TGTGCCAGCAGCTCAGGGACAGGGGAAGAGACCCAGTACTTC
TRBD1	TRBV4-2	-	TRBJ2-1	CASSQRQGPSNEQFF	TGTGCCAGCAGCCAAAGACAGGGCCCTAGCAATGAGCAGTTCTTC
TRBD1	TRBV5-6	-	TRBJ1-1	CASSFRDRETEAFF	TGTGCCAGCAGCTTTCGAGACAGGGAGACTGAAGCTTTCTTT
TRBD1	TRBV19	-	TRBJ2-2	CASSILDRATGELFF	TGTGCCAGTAGTATCTTGGACAGGGCCACCGGGGAGCTGTTTTTT
TRBD1	TRBV6-5	-	TRBJ1-5	CASKGQGTQPQHF	TGTGCCAGTAAGGGACAGGGGACTCAGCCCCAGCATTTT
-	TRBV28	-	TRBJ2-7	CASSLSHYEQYF	TGTGCCAGCAGTTTATCCCACTACGAGCAGTACTTC
-	TRBV10-1	-	TRBJ2-2	CASSEQGRVTGELFF	TGCGCCAGCAGTGAGCAGGGAAGGGTCACCGGGGAGCTGTTTTTT
-	TRBV29-1	-	TRBJ2-3	CSVSGLVVDTQYF	TGCAGCGTCTCCGGTTTGGTAGTGGATACGCAGTATTTT
-	TRBV5-1	-	TRBJ1-1	CASSLVDSWNTEAFF	TGCGCCAGCAGCTTGGTGGACAGCTGGAACACTGAAGCTTTCTTT
-	TRBV19	-	TRBJ1-5	CASSPRFKGQHSNQPQHF	TGTGCCAGTAGTCCCCGATTCAAAGGACAGCATAGCAATCAGCCCCAGCATTTT
-	TRBV6-5	few	TRBJ1-3	CASSYYGDKDTIYF	TGTGCCAGCAGTTACTACGGGGATAAGGACACCATATATTTT
-	TRBV9	-	TRBJ2-7	CASSATGLYYEQYF	TGTGCCAGCAGCGCCACAGGGCTGTATTACGAGCAGTACTTC
TRBD2	TRBV6-5	-	TRBJ2-1	CASSPGGGEQFF	TGTGCCAGCAGTCCTGGCGGGGGTGAGCAGTTCTTC
-	TRBV11-1	-	TRBJ1-4	CASSQGRDPNEKLFF	TGTGCCAGCAGCCAGGGGAGGGACCCTAATGAAAAACTGTTTTTT
-	TRBV4-1	-	TRBJ1-1	CASSLSRGNTEAFF	TGCGCCAGCAGCCTCTCTAGGGGGAACACTGAAGCTTTCTTT
-	TRBV7-2	-	TRBJ2-6	CASSLRAGAFGANVLTF	TGTGCCAGCAGCTTAAGGGCAGGGGCCTTTGGGGCCAACGTCCTGACTTTC
TRBD1	TRBV19	few	TRBJ1-2	CASSPDRSNYGYTF	TGTGCCAGTAGCCCGGACAGGTCTAACTATGGCTACACCTTC
-	TRBV28	-	TRBJ1-1	CASSFRLGRLNMGTEAFF	TGTGCCAGCAGCTTTCGACTAGGACGCCTGAACATGGGCACTGAAGCTTTCTTT
TRBD1	TRBV28	-	TRBJ1-2	CASRLGTGASGYTF	TGTGCCAGCAGACTCGGGACAGGGGCCTCTGGCTACACCTTC
-	TRBV15	-	TRBJ1-5	CATSREYHLSDQPQHF	TGTGCCACCAGCAGAGAATACCACTTGAGCGATCAGCCCCAGCATTTT
-	TRBV19	-	TRBJ2-1	CASSINYRGGDEQFF	TGTGCCAGTAGTATTAATTACAGGGGGGGTGATGAGCAGTTCTTC
-	TRBV14	-	TRBJ1-5	CASSQGGGNQPQHF	TGTGCCAGCAGCCAAGGCGGTGGCAATCAGCCCCAGCATTTT
-	TRBV9	-	TRBJ2-3	CASSVGARNTDTQYF	TGTGCCAGCAGCGTAGGAGCTCGAAACACAGATACGCAGTATTTT
TRBD2	TRBV7-7	-	TRBJ2-3	CASSSQPGLARTDTQYF	TGTGCTAGCAGCTCCCAGCCGGGACTAGCCCGCACAGATACGCAGTATTTT
-	TRBV2	-	TRBJ2-1	CASSDLEGDFEQFF	TGTGCCAGCAGTGATCTAGAAGGGGATTTTGAGCAGTTCTTC
TRBD2	TRBV6-1	-	TRBJ2-3	CASMVAGLTDTQYF	TGTGCCAGCATGGTAGCGGGGTTGACAGATACGCAGTATTTT
-	TRBV5-1	-	TRBJ2-3	CASSLNGREVQITDTQYF	TGCGCCAGCAGCTTAAATGGGCGCGAAGTACAAATCACAGATACGCAGTATTTT
TRBD1	TRBV5-4	-	TRBJ1-1	CASSLARQGGNTEAFF	TGTGCCAGCAGCTTGGCTCGGCAGGGGGGAAACACTGAAGCTTTCTTT
-	TRBV7-6	-	TRBJ2-3	CASGFSGNTDTQYF	TGTGCCAGCGGCTTTAGCGGTAACACAGATACGCAGTATTTT
-	TRBV27	-	TRBJ1-1	CASSGPGPEAFF	TGTGCCAGCAGTGGCCCAGGGCCTGAAGCTTTCTTT
-	TRBV6-1	-	TRBJ2-7	CASLYEQYF	TGTGCCAGCCTCTACGAGCAGTACTTC
TRBD2	TRBV2	-	TRBJ2-5	CASRLGTSGRGGETQYF	TGTGCCAGCAGACTCGGGACTAGCGGCAGGGGGGGGGAGACCCAGTACTTC
-	TRBV4-1	-	TRBJ2-2	CASSPNSNTGELFF	TGCGCCAGCAGCCCTAACAGCAACACCGGGGAGCTGTTTTTT
-	TRBV2	few	TRBJ1-2	CASSRQGRDGYTF	TGTGCCAGCAGCAGGCAGGGTCGGGATGGCTACACCTTC
TRBD2	TRBV6-6	-	TRBJ2-5	CASSSPRTRRETQYF	TGTGCCAGCAGTTCCCCGCGGACTAGGCGAGAGACCCAGTACTTC
TRBD1	TRBV28	-	TRBJ2-1	CASQSRGRRLEQFF	TGTGCCAGTCAATCGAGGGGGCGCAGGCTTGAGCAGTTCTTC
-	TRBV9	once	TRBJ2-7	CASSATQGSVSEQYF	TGTGCCAGCAGCGCGACCCAGGGGTCGGTAAGCGAGCAGTACTTC
-	TRBV19	-	TRBJ2-5	CASSMGGFEETQYF	TGTGCCAGTAGTATGGGAGGTTTCGAAGAGACCCAGTACTTC
-	TRBV9	-	TRBJ2-2	CASSEGAGLTGELFF	TGTGCCAGCAGCGAGGGGGCGGGGCTGACCGGGGAGCTGTTTTTT
TRBD1	TRBV11-2	-	TRBJ2-7	CASSFGLQGLNEQYF	TGTGCCAGCAGCTTCGGATTACAGGGGCTCAACGAGCAGTACTTC
-	TRBV16	-	TRBJ2-7	CASSPRTGSGRQSYEQYF	TGTGCCAGCAGCCCGAGAACAGGGTCCGGCCGGCAGAGCTACGAGCAGTACTTC
TRBD1	TRBV27	-	TRBJ2-7	CASSAGTGRSYEQYF	TGTGCCAGCAGTGCCGGGACAGGGAGGTCCTACGAGCAGTACTTC
-	TRBV6-6	few	TRBJ1-5	CASRDWDQPQHF	TGTGCCAGCAGAGACTGGGATCAGCCCCAGCATTTT
-	TRBV27	-	TRBJ1-5	CASRDFVLSNQPQHF	TGTGCCAGCAGGGACTTCGTTCTTAGCAATCAGCCCCAGCATTTT